This T cell receptor (beta chain) was retrieved from a study of CD8 T cells in Susac syndrome. There are 14 residues in the CDR3. CDR1 is SGHRS, CDR2 YFSETQ, per germline. With 8 bases removed from V and 5 bases from J, the gap between germline ends came to 17 bases. Sequencing of TCR beta drew on CD8+ and CD4+ T cells from blood. CD8+ and CD4+ T cells were negatively isolated; TEMRA cells were FACS-enriched. An input of about 0.5 to 1 ug of RNA was subjected to reverse transcription using random hexamers. TCRdb processed the immunoSEQ multiplex PCR reads anew with MiXCR; each CDR3 protein has one entry. There are 150,000 or so distinct CDR3 sequences in the sample; about 93% occur only once, and over 0.12% lies in the top ten.

The genes are TRBV5-1 and TRBJ2-1; possible D gene TRBD1, 6 bases. This TCR came from a human donor in good health. The sample was CD4+ T cells from PBMCs. The CDR3 protein is CASNKGVSDNEQFF. The DNA for the CDR3 is TGCGCCAGTAATAAGGGGGTTTCCGACAATGAGCAGTTCTTC.